The sequence of this TCR beta chain was determined in a study of cytomegalovirus exposure and HLA in healthy donors. General study findings and limits: In a later analysis, TCR association rates varied by HLA locus: DRB1 most, HLA-C fewest. Equally common other TCR beta chains were less clonally expanded than HLA-associated ones, a later analysis found.

The CDR3 has 15 residues. V lost 0 bases and J lost 5, with 13 bases in between. The V gene's germline CDR1 is LGHNA and CDR2 YNFKEQ. The PCR was carried out with 60 Vbeta primers and 13 Jbeta primers. Generated by immunoSEQ multiplex PCR, the TCRdb table keeps only in-frame clones and is missing some. The top ten hold 9.5% of the sample, which has around 120,000 clones, 65% seen once. About this clone: The antigen is not known. This CDR3 is also generated by other DNA sequences in the sample.

This TCR derives from a middle-aged woman in good health and CMV-seropositive. Specimen: PBMCs. J is TRBJ1-2 and V is TRBV4-2, with D possibly being TRBD1 (5 bases). CDR3 loop: CASSQDKGILYGYTF. The CDR3 bases are TGTGCCAGCAGCCAAGATAAGGGGATTCTTTATGGCTACACCTTC.